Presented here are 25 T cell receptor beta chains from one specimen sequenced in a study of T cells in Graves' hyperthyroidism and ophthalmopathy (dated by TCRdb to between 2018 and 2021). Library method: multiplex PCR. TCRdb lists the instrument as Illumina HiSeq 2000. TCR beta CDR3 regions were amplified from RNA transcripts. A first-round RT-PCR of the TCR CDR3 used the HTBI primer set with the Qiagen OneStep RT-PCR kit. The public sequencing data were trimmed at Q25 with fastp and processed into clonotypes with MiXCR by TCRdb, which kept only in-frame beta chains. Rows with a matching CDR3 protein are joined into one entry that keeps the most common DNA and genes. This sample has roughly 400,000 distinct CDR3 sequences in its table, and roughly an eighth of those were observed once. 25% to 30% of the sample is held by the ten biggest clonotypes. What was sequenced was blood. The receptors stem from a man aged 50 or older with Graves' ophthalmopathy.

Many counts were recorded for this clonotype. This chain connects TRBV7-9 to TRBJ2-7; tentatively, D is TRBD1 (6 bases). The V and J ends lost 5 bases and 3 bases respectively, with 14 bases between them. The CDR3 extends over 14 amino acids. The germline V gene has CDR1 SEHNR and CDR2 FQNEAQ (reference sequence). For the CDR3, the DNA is TGTGCCAGCAGCCTGTCGGGACAAAACTACGAGCAGTACTTC. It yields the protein CASSLSGQNYEQYF.

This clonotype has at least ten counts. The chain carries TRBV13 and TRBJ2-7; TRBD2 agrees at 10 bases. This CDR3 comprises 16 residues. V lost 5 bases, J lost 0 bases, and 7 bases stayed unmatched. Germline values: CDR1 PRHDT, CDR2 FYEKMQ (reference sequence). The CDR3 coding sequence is TGTGCCAGCAGCCCACTAGCGGGGCAAAGCTCCTACGAGCAGTACTTC. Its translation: CASSPLAGQSSYEQYF.

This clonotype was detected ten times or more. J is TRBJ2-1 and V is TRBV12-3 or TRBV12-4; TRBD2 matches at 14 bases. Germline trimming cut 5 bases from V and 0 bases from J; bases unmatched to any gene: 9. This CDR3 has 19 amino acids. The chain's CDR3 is CASSTTWTSGGSSYNEQFF. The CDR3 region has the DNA TGTGCCAGCAGTACCACCTGGACTAGCGGGGGGAGCTCCTACAATGAGCAGTTCTTC.

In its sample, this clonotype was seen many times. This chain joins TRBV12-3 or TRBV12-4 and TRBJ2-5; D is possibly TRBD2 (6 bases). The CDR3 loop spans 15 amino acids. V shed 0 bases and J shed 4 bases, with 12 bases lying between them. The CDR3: CASSLALAGRETQYF. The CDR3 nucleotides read TGTGCCAGCAGTTTAGCGCTTGCGGGAAGAGAGACCCAGTACTTC.

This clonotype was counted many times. The CDR3 DNA sequence: TGTGCCAGCTCACCTTCCGCGGGAGGACCATCAGGGACCCAGTACTTC. Its translation is CASSPSAGGPSGTQYF. This chain links TRBV18 with TRBJ2-5, with TRBD2 matching over 8 bases. CDR3 length: 16 residues. From germline, CDR1 is KGHSH and CDR2 LQKENI. The V gene end was trimmed by 3 bases and the J gene end by 7 bases; junction bases not matched to a gene: 13.

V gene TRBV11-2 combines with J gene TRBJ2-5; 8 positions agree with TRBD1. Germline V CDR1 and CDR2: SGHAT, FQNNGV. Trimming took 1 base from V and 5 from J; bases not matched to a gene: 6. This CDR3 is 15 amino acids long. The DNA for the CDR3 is TGTGCCAGCAGCTTAGGACAGGGGTTATTGGAGACCCAGTACTTC. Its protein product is CASSLGQGLLETQYF.

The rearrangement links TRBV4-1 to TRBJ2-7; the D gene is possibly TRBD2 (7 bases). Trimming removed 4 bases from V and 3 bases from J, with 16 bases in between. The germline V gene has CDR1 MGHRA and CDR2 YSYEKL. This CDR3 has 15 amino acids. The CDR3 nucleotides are TGCGCCAGCAGCCTGGGGGGGACACGGGACTACGAGCAGTACTTC. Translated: CASSLGGTRDYEQYF.

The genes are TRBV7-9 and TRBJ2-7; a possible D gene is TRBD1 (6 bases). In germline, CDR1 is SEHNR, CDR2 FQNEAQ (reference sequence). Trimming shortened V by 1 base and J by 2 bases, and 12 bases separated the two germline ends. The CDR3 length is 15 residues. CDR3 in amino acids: CASSLGQELPYEQYF. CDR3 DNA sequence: TGTGCCAGCAGCTTAGGACAGGAACTTCCCTACGAGCAGTACTTC.

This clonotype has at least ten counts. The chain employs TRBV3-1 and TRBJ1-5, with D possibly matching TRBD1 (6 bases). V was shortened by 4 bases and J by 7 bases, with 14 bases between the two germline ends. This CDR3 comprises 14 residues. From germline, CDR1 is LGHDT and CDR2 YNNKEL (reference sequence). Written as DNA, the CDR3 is TGTGCCAGCAGCCCGATCTCGGGGGGCCAGCCCCAGCATTTT. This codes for CASSPISGGQPQHF.

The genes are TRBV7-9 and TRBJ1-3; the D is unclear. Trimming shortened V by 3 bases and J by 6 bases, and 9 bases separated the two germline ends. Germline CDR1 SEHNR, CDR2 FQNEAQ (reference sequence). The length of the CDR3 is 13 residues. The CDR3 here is CASSFRRVNTIYF. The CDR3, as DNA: TGTGCCAGCAGCTTTCGTCGGGTAAACACCATATATTTT.

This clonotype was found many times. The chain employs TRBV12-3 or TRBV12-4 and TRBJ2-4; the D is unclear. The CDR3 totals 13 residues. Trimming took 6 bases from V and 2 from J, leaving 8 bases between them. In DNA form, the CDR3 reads TGTGCCAGCAGCCCCGCGTCCAAAAACATTCAGTACTTC. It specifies CASSPASKNIQYF.

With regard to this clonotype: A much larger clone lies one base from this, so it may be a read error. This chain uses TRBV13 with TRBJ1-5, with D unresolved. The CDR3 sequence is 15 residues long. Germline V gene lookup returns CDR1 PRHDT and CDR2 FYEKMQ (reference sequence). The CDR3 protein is CASSRASRGNQPRHF. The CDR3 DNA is TGTGCCAGCAGCCGGGCGTCCCGAGGCAATCAGCCCCGGCATTTT.

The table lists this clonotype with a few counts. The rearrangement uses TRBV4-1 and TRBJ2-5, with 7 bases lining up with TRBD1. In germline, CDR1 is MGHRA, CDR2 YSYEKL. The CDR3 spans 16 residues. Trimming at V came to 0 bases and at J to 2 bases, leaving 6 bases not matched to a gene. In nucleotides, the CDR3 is TGCGCCAGCAGCCAAGACTCCGGGACAGTACAAGAGACCCAGTACTTC. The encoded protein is CASSQDSGTVQETQYF.

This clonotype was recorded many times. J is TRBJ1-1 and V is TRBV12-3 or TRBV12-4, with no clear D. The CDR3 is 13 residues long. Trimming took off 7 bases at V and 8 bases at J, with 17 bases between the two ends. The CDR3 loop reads CASTERVGLEAFF. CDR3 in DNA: TGTGCCAGCACCGAGAGGGTCGGCTTGGAAGCTTTCTTT.

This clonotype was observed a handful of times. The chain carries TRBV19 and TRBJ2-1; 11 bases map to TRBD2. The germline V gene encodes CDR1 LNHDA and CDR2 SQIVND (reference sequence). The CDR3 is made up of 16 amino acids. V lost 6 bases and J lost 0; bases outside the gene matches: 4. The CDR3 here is CASSTGTSGSYNEQFF. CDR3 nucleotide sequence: TGTGCCAGTAGCACCGGGACTAGCGGCTCCTACAATGAGCAGTTCTTC. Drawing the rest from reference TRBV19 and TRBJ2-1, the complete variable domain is DGGITQSPKYLFRKEGQNVTLSCEQNLNHDAMYWYRQDPGQGLRLIYYSQIVNDFQKGDIAEGYSVSREKKESFPLTVTSAQKNPTAFYLCASSTGTSGSYNEQFFGPGTRLTVL.

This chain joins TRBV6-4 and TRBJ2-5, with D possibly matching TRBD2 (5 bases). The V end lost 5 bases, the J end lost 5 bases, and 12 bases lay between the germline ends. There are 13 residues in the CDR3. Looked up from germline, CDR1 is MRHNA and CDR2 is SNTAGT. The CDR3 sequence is CASSQERGETQYF. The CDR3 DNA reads TGTGCCAGCAGTCAGGAAAGAGGGGAGACCCAGTACTTC.

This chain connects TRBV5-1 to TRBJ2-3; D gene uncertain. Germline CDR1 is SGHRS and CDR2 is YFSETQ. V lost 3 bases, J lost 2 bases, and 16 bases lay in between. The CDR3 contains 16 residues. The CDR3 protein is CASSWRPPRNTDTQYF. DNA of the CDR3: TGCGCCAGCAGCTGGCGCCCCCCGAGAAACACAGATACGCAGTATTTT.

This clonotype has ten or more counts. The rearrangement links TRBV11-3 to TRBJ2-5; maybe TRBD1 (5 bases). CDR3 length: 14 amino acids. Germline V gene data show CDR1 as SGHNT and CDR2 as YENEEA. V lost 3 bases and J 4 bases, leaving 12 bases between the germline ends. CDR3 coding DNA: TGTGCCAGCAGCTTTCTGACAGCCCGAGAGACCCAGTACTTC. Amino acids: CASSFLTARETQYF. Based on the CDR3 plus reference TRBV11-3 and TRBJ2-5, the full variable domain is EAGVVQSPRYKIIEKKQPVAFWCNPISGHNTLYWYLQNLGQGPELLIRYENEEAVDDSQLPKDRFSAERLKGVDSTLKIQPAELGDSAVYLCASSFLTARETQYFGPGTRLLVL.

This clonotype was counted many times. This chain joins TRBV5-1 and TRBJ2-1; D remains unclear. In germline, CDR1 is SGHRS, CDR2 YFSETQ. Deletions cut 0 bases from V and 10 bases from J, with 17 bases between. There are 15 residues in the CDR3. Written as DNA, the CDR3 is TGCGCCAGCAGCTTGGGGACCACGTCGCAACCCGAGCAGTTCTTC. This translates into CASSLGTTSQPEQFF.

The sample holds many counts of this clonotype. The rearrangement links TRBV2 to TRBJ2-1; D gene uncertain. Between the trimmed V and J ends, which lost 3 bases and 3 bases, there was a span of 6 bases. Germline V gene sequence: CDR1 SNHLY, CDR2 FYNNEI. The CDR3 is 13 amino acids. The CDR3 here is CASSDSNYNEQFF. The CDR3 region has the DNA TGTGCCAGCAGTGACTCTAACTACAATGAGCAGTTCTTC.

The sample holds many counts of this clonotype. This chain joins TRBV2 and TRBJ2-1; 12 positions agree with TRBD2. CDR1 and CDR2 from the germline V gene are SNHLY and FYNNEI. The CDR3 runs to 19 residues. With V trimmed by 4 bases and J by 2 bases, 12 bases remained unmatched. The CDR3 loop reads CASSGRTSGIPSPYNEQFF. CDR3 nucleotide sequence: TGTGCCAGCAGTGGTCGGACTAGCGGGATCCCGAGCCCCTACAATGAGCAGTTCTTC. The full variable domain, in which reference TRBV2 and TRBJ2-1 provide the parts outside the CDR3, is EPEVTQTPSHQVTQMGQEVILRCVPISNHLYFYWYRQILGQKVEFLVSFYNNEISEKSEIFDDQFSVERPDGSNFTLKIRSTKLEDSAMYFCASSGRTSGIPSPYNEQFFGPGTRLTVL.

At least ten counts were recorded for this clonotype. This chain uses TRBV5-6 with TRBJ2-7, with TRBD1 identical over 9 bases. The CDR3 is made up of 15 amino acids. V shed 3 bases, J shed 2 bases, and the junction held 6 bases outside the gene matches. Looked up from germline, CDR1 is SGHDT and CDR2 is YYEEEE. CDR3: CASSWGTGSTYEQYF. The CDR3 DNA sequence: TGTGCCAGCAGCTGGGGGACAGGGTCAACCTACGAGCAGTACTTC.

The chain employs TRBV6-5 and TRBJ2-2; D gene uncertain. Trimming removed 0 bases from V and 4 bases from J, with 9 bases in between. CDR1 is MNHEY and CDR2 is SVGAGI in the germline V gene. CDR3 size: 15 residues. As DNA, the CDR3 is TGTGCCAGCAGTTACTCGTCGCTAGGCACCGGGGAGCTGTTTTTT. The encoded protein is CASSYSSLGTGELFF.

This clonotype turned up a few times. Here the CDR3 reads CASSPSTEAFF. In DNA, the CDR3 is TGTGCCAGCAGCCCTTCCACTGAAGCTTTCTTT. V is TRBV12-3 or TRBV12-4 and J is TRBJ1-1, with no clear D. This CDR3 is 11 amino acids long. V gave up 6 bases and J gave up 4 bases, with 6 bases separating them.

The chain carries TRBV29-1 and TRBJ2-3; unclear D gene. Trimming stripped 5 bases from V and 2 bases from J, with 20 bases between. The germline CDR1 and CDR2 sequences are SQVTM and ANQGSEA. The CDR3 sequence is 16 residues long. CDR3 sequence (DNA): TGCAGCGTTTGGAGTCGACTTCAAGGTCTCACAGATACGCAGTATTTT. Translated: CSVWSRLQGLTDTQYF.